The clone carrying this TCR beta chain was counted a few times. These data originate in a study of T-cell memory formation after mild COVID-19. The CDR3 is made up of 12 amino acids. TCRdb called the 5' RACE reads again in MiXCR, with one record for every CDR3 protein. The table lists some 300,000 distinct CDR3 sequences, more than 20% of them singletons. This TCR came from a man aged 18-30 years who had mild COVID-19 (a few samples of this study predate the infection). Cell type and time point are not known. This chain links TRBV21-1 with TRBJ2-7; TRBD1, the table's D call, was not compared with the DNA. TRBV21-1 is a recognized pseudogene. The sequencing input was PBMCs or a T cell subset sorted from them (not recorded which). CDR3 DNA: TGTGCCAGCAGCGGAGACACAGGCTCGGGGTACTTC. Its protein product is CASSGDTGSGYF.